This is a list of T cell receptor beta chains from one sample in a study of blood T cell repertoires in COVID-19. Assay: immunoSEQ multiplex PCR; the TCRdb copy retains only in-frame clones and omits some. The table shows about 66,000 clones, with about nine tenths occurring only once. The source material was peripheral blood. All receptors come from a human donor in a cohort sampled during active COVID-19. The CDR3 runs from the conserved cysteine through the conserved F or W. The D gene is left open where the match is weak. Rows may omit the clone size; those that give it use once, few, many or a size class.

j_call: TRBJ1-5
d_call: TRBD1
v_call: TRBV4-1
clone_size: .
cdr3_aa: CASSLVWGQPNQPQHF
cdr3_nt: TGCGCCAGCAGCCTAGTGTGGGGACAGCCCAATCAGCCCCAGCATTTT

j_call: TRBJ1-2
d_call: .
v_call: TRBV7-2
clone_size: .
cdr3_aa: CASSLVLAVGYGYTF
cdr3_nt: TGTGCCAGCAGCTTAGTTCTGGCTGTTGGCTATGGCTACACCTTC

j_call: TRBJ1-2
d_call: .
v_call: TRBV19
clone_size: .
cdr3_aa: CATYGQVYGYTF
cdr3_nt: TGTGCCACGTATGGGCAGGTCTATGGCTACACCTTC

j_call: TRBJ2-1
d_call: TRBD2
v_call: TRBV9
clone_size: .
cdr3_aa: CASSARGGPYNEQFF
cdr3_nt: TGTGCCAGCAGCGCTCGGGGGGGCCCTTACAATGAGCAGTTCTTC

j_call: TRBJ2-7
d_call: TRBD1
v_call: TRBV15
clone_size: .
cdr3_aa: CATSKDRVVEQYF
cdr3_nt: TGTGCCACCAGCAAGGACAGGGTGGTTGAGCAGTACTTC

j_call: TRBJ2-7
d_call: TRBD2
v_call: TRBV19
clone_size: .
cdr3_aa: CASSIDLTSGSASYEQYF
cdr3_nt: TGTGCCAGTAGTATAGATCTCACTAGCGGGAGCGCTTCCTACGAGCAGTACTTC

j_call: TRBJ2-3
d_call: .
v_call: TRBV27
clone_size: .
cdr3_aa: CASSLGLPNTDTQYF
cdr3_nt: TGTGCCAGCAGTTTAGGGCTGCCCAACACAGATACGCAGTATTTT

j_call: TRBJ1-4
d_call: .
v_call: TRBV5-1
clone_size: .
cdr3_aa: CASSPYPGELNEKLFF
cdr3_nt: TGCGCCAGCAGCCCCTACCCGGGGGAGCTTAATGAAAAACTGTTTTTT

j_call: TRBJ2-2
d_call: TRBD2
v_call: TRBV29-1
clone_size: .
cdr3_aa: CSVTSDLGGGELFF
cdr3_nt: TGCAGCGTAACTAGCGACCTCGGTGGGGGGGAGCTGTTTTTT

j_call: TRBJ1-2
d_call: .
v_call: TRBV6-6
clone_size: .
cdr3_aa: CASSPENTGFDGYTF
cdr3_nt: TGTGCCAGCAGCCCCGAAAATACAGGGTTTGATGGCTACACCTTC

j_call: TRBJ2-3
d_call: TRBD2
v_call: TRBV9
clone_size: .
cdr3_aa: CASSVATSGGIYTDTQYF
cdr3_nt: TGTGCCAGCAGCGTCGCGACTAGCGGGGGGATATACACAGATACGCAGTATTTT

j_call: TRBJ1-5
d_call: TRBD1
v_call: TRBV15
clone_size: .
cdr3_aa: CATSGRTGQPQHF
cdr3_nt: TGTGCCACCAGCGGTCGGACAGGGCAGCCCCAGCATTTT

j_call: TRBJ1-2
d_call: .
v_call: TRBV28
clone_size: .
cdr3_aa: CASSVTGLVYGYTF
cdr3_nt: TGTGCCAGCAGTGTAACAGGGTTGGTGTATGGCTACACCTTC

j_call: TRBJ2-4
d_call: TRBD1
v_call: TRBV6-2/TRBV6-3
clone_size: .
cdr3_aa: CASSLPGQGARNIQYF
cdr3_nt: TGTGCCAGCAGCCTACCGGGACAGGGGGCCCGAAACATTCAGTACTTC

j_call: TRBJ1-6
d_call: .
v_call: TRBV6-4
clone_size: once
cdr3_aa: CASSEADRKISYNSPLHF
cdr3_nt: TGTGCCAGCAGTGAAGCGGACAGAAAAATCTCCTATAATTCACCCCTCCACTTT

j_call: TRBJ2-2
d_call: TRBD2
v_call: TRBV7-6
clone_size: .
cdr3_aa: CASSLAVGRQTGELFF
cdr3_nt: TGTGCCAGCAGCTTAGCGGTCGGGAGGCAGACCGGGGAGCTGTTTTTT

j_call: TRBJ2-1
d_call: TRBD2
v_call: TRBV18
clone_size: .
cdr3_aa: CASSPTTRGGTQRCFF
cdr3_nt: TGTGCCAGCTCACCTACAACCCGGGGGGGCACCCAGCGTTGTTTCTTC

j_call: TRBJ2-7
d_call: .
v_call: TRBV4-3
clone_size: .
cdr3_aa: CASSQGGPTDEQYF
cdr3_nt: TGCGCCAGCAGCCAAGGAGGGCCAACCGACGAGCAGTACTTC

j_call: TRBJ2-1
d_call: TRBD1
v_call: TRBV7-2
clone_size: .
cdr3_aa: CASRRRGLDEQFF
cdr3_nt: TGTGCCAGCAGACGCAGGGGGTTGGACGAGCAGTTCTTC

j_call: TRBJ2-1
d_call: .
v_call: TRBV5-1
clone_size: .
cdr3_aa: CASSLGVGAYNEQFF
cdr3_nt: TGCGCCAGCAGCTTGGGCGTAGGGGCCTACAATGAGCAGTTCTTC

j_call: TRBJ2-7
d_call: TRBD1
v_call: TRBV9
clone_size: .
cdr3_aa: CASSVARDRADSYEQYF
cdr3_nt: TGTGCCAGCAGCGTAGCTCGGGACAGGGCTGACTCCTACGAGCAGTACTTC

j_call: TRBJ1-2
d_call: .
v_call: TRBV9
clone_size: .
cdr3_aa: CASSVDLGREGGYTF
cdr3_nt: TGTGCCAGCAGCGTAGATTTGGGCAGGGAAGGTGGCTACACCTTC

j_call: TRBJ2-3
d_call: TRBD2
v_call: TRBV9
clone_size: .
cdr3_aa: CASSGLAGFTDTQYF
cdr3_nt: TGTGCCAGCAGCGGATTAGCGGGATTCACAGATACGCAGTATTTT

j_call: TRBJ2-2
d_call: TRBD2
v_call: TRBV7-3
clone_size: .
cdr3_aa: CASSPLTSGREELFF
cdr3_nt: TGTGCCAGCAGCCCCCTGACTAGCGGGAGGGAAGAGCTGTTTTTT

j_call: TRBJ1-6
d_call: .
v_call: TRBV4-3
clone_size: .
cdr3_aa: CASSLGRAPGGSPLHF
cdr3_nt: TGCGCCAGCAGCCTAGGACGGGCACCTGGAGGTTCACCCCTCCACTTT

j_call: TRBJ2-3
d_call: TRBD2
v_call: TRBV4-2
clone_size: .
cdr3_aa: CASSRERGGVDTQYF
cdr3_nt: TGTGCCAGCAGCCGGGAGCGGGGAGGGGTAGATACGCAGTATTTT

j_call: TRBJ1-2
d_call: TRBD1
v_call: TRBV7-2
clone_size: .
cdr3_aa: CASSTGEGGSAYGYTF
cdr3_nt: TGTGCCAGCAGCACAGGGGAAGGGGGCTCAGCCTATGGCTACACCTTC

j_call: TRBJ2-7
d_call: TRBD2
v_call: TRBV2
clone_size: .
cdr3_aa: CASSGLAGGSYEQYF
cdr3_nt: TGTGCCAGCAGCGGACTAGCGGGAGGCTCCTACGAGCAGTACTTC